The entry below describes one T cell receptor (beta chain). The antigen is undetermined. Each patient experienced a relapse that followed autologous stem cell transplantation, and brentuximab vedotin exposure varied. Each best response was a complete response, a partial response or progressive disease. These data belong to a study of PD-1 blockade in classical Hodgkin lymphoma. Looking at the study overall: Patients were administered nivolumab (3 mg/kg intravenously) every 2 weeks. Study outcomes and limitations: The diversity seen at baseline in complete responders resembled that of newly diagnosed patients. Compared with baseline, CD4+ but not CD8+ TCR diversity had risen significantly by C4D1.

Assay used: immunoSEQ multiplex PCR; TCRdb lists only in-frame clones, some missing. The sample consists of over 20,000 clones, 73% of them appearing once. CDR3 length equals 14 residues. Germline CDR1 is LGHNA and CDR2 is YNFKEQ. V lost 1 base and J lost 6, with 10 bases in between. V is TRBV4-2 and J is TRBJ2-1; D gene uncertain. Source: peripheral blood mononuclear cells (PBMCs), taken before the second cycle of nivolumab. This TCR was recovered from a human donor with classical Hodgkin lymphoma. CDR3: CASSQVGGSNEQFF. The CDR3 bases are TGTGCCAGCAGCCAAGTAGGTGGTAGCAATGAGCAGTTCTTC.